The 15 T cell receptor beta chains below were found in one sample sequenced in a study of ipilimumab plus nivolumab after autologous stem cell transplantation. This table comes from immunoSEQ multiplex PCR, and its TCRdb copy is limited to in-frame clones, with some not included. The sample consists of roughly 86,000 clones, approximately 86% of them appearing once. The specimen comprised PBMCs, sampled in a trial of ipilimumab plus nivolumab as post-transplant consolidation. These receptors came from a male donor with diffuse large B-cell lymphoma.

The chain has TRBV10-3 and TRBJ2-1; D unresolved. Germline CDR1 is ENHRY and CDR2 is SYGVKD. Trimming removed 4 bases at V and 4 bases at J, with 8 bases between. The CDR3 totals 13 residues. The CDR3 DNA sequence: TGTGCCATCAGTGGTGAGAATTACAATGAGCAGTTCTTC. Translating it yields CAISGENYNEQFF.

The J gene is TRBJ1-2, the V gene TRBV6-5; weak D call: TRBD1 (6 bases). Germline-derived CDR1 and CDR2 are MNHEY and SVGAGI. CDR3 size: 14 residues. V was shortened by 6 bases and J by 5 bases, with 16 bases between the two germline ends. As DNA, the CDR3 is TGTGCCAGCAGCCCAAGCTACAGGGCTTATGGCTACACCTTC. Residues: CASSPSYRAYGYTF.

The chain couples TRBV6-1 to TRBJ1-1; D unresolved. Looked up from germline, CDR1 is MNHNS and CDR2 is SASEGT. The CDR3 is made up of 12 amino acids. V lost 8 bases to trimming and J lost 5 bases, with 12 bases between them. CDR3 loop: CASRRLETEAFF. Written as DNA, the CDR3 is TGTGCCAGCCGTCGATTAGAGACTGAAGCTTTCTTT.

The chain links TRBV10-3 to TRBJ2-3; D may be TRBD1 or TRBD2 (5 bases each). The V end lost 6 bases, the J end lost 4 bases, and 14 bases lay between the germline ends. Germline V CDR1 and CDR2: ENHRY, SYGVKD. The CDR3 totals 14 residues. DNA for the CDR3: TGTGCCATCAGAGACTCAGGGCGGGCAGATACGCAGTATTTT. Amino acids: CAIRDSGRADTQYF.

As regards this clone: Compared with germline, one end of the junction differs, possibly owing to a read error. The chain has TRBV5-6 and TRBJ1-3; 7 bases are shared with TRBD1. Germline V gene lookup returns CDR1 SGHDT and CDR2 YYEEEE. CDR3 size: 14 residues. CDR3 sequence: CASSQQGIGDTIYF. The DNA of the CDR3 is TGTGCCAGCAGCCAACAGGGGATTGGAGACACCATATATTTT.

This clone was found a few times. The chain combines TRBV6-5 with TRBJ2-3; D is unclear. CDR3 length: 15 residues. Germline values: CDR1 MNHEY, CDR2 SVGAGI. Trimming cost V 6 bases and J 4 bases, with 17 bases left between them. The DNA for the CDR3 is TGTGCCAGCAGATCCCCCAGTGGGGTCTCAGATACGCAGTATTTT. This translates into CASRSPSGVSDTQYF.

The chain couples TRBV5-4 to TRBJ1-4; D is possibly TRBD1 (5 bases). The V gene's germline CDR1 is SGHNT and CDR2 YYREEE (reference sequence). This CDR3 has 15 residues. V dropped 4 bases and J dropped 5 bases, with 15 bases sitting between them. CDR3 sequence: CASSRGGETNEKLFF. Here the CDR3 DNA reads TGTGCCAGCAGCCGGGGGGGGGAGACAAATGAAAAACTGTTTTTT.

The chain has TRBV30 and TRBJ2-7; D not resolved. Trimming pared 3 bases from V and 7 bases from J, leaving 22 bases between. The CDR3 has 15 amino acids. Germline loops: CDR1 GTSNPN, CDR2 SVGIG (reference sequence). CDR3 coding DNA: TGTGCCTGGAGACCTCCCTCCGGGCAAGCTACAGAGCAGTACTTC. As protein: CAWRPPSGQATEQYF.

The CDR3 sequence: CASSGGGTGVLHF. As DNA, the CDR3 is TGTGCCAGCAGCGGGGGAGGGACAGGGGTCCTCCACTTT. V usage is TRBV5-6 and J usage is TRBJ1-6, with 10 nucleotides matching TRBD1. Germline assignment: CDR1 SGHDT and CDR2 YYEEEE. V was pared by 4 bases and J by 15 bases, with 7 bases of the junction left unmatched. The length of the CDR3 is 13 residues.

This clone occurred once. The gene calls are TRBV6-5 and TRBJ2-1, with D perhaps TRBD1 (5 bases). Germline V lookup: CDR1 MNHEY, CDR2 SVGAGI. The CDR3 runs 15 residues. Trimming pared 6 bases from V and 7 bases from J, leaving 19 bases between. This CDR3 is CASRDGSGARNEQFF. The CDR3 region has the DNA TGTGCCAGCAGAGACGGGTCTGGGGCGAGGAATGAGCAGTTCTTC.

The J gene is TRBJ1-5, the V gene TRBV2; D unclear. The CDR3 length is 13 residues. Germline loops: CDR1 SNHLY, CDR2 FYNNEI. V gave up 0 bases and J gave up 5 bases, with 5 bases separating them. The CDR3 here is CASSEAGYQPQHF. CDR3 coding DNA: TGTGCCAGCAGTGAAGCAGGGTATCAGCCCCAGCATTTT.

The rearrangement joins TRBV11-2 to TRBJ2-2; D is uncertain. Trimming removed 7 bases from V and 3 bases from J, with 15 bases in between. The CDR3 is 15 residues long. Germline CDR1 SGHAT, CDR2 FQNNGV. The CDR3 spells CASTVDLTDTGELFF. The DNA for the CDR3 is TGTGCCAGCACCGTAGACCTGACGGACACCGGGGAGCTGTTTTTT.

J is TRBJ1-6 and V is TRBV6-6, with no clear D. Germline V CDR1 and CDR2: MNHNY, SVGAGI (reference sequence). CDR3 length equals 15 residues. Trimming left V 5 bases short and J 7 bases short, with 15 bases between. The CDR3 nucleotides are TGTGCCAGCAGTACATTGGGGTATGGGAATTCACCCCTCCACTTT. It codes for CASSTLGYGNSPLHF.

CDR3 sequence: CASRTGTDYEQYF. CDR3 nucleotide sequence: TGTGCCAGCAGGACCGGGACAGACTACGAGCAGTACTTC. This chain joins TRBV6-6 and TRBJ2-7; 7 nucleotides match TRBD1. Trimming removed 6 bases from V and 3 bases from J; junction bases left unmatched: 5. CDR3 size: 13 residues. Per germline, CDR1 MNHNY and CDR2 SVGAGI (reference sequence).

This rearrangement joins TRBV11-1 to TRBJ2-2; D unresolved. Germline V gene lookup returns CDR1 SGHAT and CDR2 FQDESV (reference sequence). The CDR3 consists of 13 residues. V lost 5 bases to trimming and J lost 6 bases, with 10 bases between them. The CDR3 region has the DNA TGTGCCAGCAGCCTCAGGACGGCCGGGGAGCTGTTTTTT. The encoded protein is CASSLRTAGELFF.